Listed below are T cell receptor beta chains from one sample, sequenced in a study of shared clonotypes between healthy human individuals. The protocol was immunoSEQ multiplex PCR, while the TCRdb copy is restricted to in-frame clones and leaves out a portion. Among over 400,000 clones listed, about 96% were seen once. The specimen was naive CD4+ T cells sorted from blood. These receptor sequences come from a woman in her 30s in good health. The CDR3 runs from the conserved cysteine through the conserved F or W. D genes are given only for firm matches. Clone size is shown for a subset of rows, as once, few, many or a class of expanded clone.

.,.,TRBJ1-2,TRBV5-1,TGCGCCAGCAGCTTGGTCGCCAAACGGTATGGCTACACCTTC,CASSLVAKRYGYTF
.,.,TRBJ1-6,TRBV27,TGTGCCAGCAGCCTTAACCGGGGGGCGTCCAATTCACCCCTCCACTTT,CASSLNRGASNSPLHF
.,.,TRBJ2-7,TRBV2,TGTGCCAGCAAGCTAGCTAACGAGCAGTACTTC,CASKLANEQYF
.,TRBD1,TRBJ2-3,TRBV30,TGTGCCTGGAGCTGGACAGGGGGGACAGGGGCGGCTTCCGATACGCAGTATTTT,CAWSWTGGTGAASDTQYF
.,TRBD2,TRBJ2-7,TRBV7-2,TGTGCCAGCAGCCCCCGCGCGGGGGGCGAGCAGTACTTC,CASSPRAGGEQYF
.,.,TRBJ2-3,TRBV5-4,TGTGCCAGCAGCGGCAGGGATGATACGCAGTATTTT,CASSGRDDTQYF
.,TRBD1,TRBJ1-1,TRBV10-2,TGCGCCAGCAGTACTCAGGGGGCGGTCACTGAAGCTTTCTTT,CASSTQGAVTEAFF
.,.,TRBJ1-5,TRBV5-1,TGCGCCAGCATGACAGCATATAGCAATCAGCCCCAGCATTTT,CASMTAYSNQPQHF
.,TRBD2,TRBJ2-2,TRBV7-6,TGTGCCAGCAGCTTGCCCCCCGTCGCTAGCGGGTCCGGGGAGCTGTTTTTT,CASSLPPVASGSGELFF
.,TRBD1,TRBJ2-2,TRBV19,TGTGCCAGTAAGGGACAGGGAAGGAATTTGGGCACCGGGGAGCTGTTTTTT,CASKGQGRNLGTGELFF
once,TRBD1,TRBJ2-7,TRBV28,TGTGCCAGCAGCACCCAGGGACAGGGGACCTACGAGCAGTACTTC,CASSTQGQGTYEQYF
.,.,TRBJ2-3,TRBV28,TGTGCCAGCAGTTCATCGCGGGTCGGGTTAGATGGTACGCAGTATTTT,CASSSSRVGLDGTQYF
.,TRBD1,TRBJ1-2,TRBV19,TGTGCCAGTAGTATGTGGACAGGGGACTATGGCTACACCTTC,CASSMWTGDYGYTF
.,.,TRBJ1-2,TRBV7-6,TGTGCCAGCAGCTTAGAGGCGTCCAGGGCGGGCTATGGCTACACCTTC,CASSLEASRAGYGYTF
.,.,TRBJ1-2,TRBV7-2,TGTGCCAGCAGCTTATCCAGAGAGCAAGGCTACACCTTC,CASSLSREQGYTF
.,.,TRBJ2-1,TRBV19,TGTGCCAGTAGTATTATCGAGGGGTACAATGAGCAGTTCTTC,CASSIIEGYNEQFF
once,.,TRBJ2-3,TRBV29-1,TGCAGCGTTTGTCGGGCGTCAAACACAGATACGCAGTATTTT,CSVCRASNTDTQYF
.,.,TRBJ2-5,TRBV18,TGTGCCAGCTCACCAAGAGAGGGAGAAGGGGAGACCCAGTACTTC,CASSPREGEGETQYF
.,TRBD2,TRBJ2-7,TRBV10-2,TGCGCCAGCAGGCTAGCGGGAGGTACCTACGAGCAGTACTTC,CASRLAGGTYEQYF
.,.,TRBJ2-2,TRBV7-6,TGTGCCAGCAGCGAAGCGGCCTTTGAAACCGGGGAGCTGTTTTTT,CASSEAAFETGELFF
.,.,TRBJ1-1,TRBV13,TGTGCCAGCAGCTTAGGGTGGACCAAAAACACTGAAGCTTTCTTT,CASSLGWTKNTEAFF
.,.,TRBJ2-2,TRBV18,TGTGCCAGCTCACCACCGGTAGCAGGGAGGAACACCGGGGAGCTGTTTTTT,CASSPPVAGRNTGELFF
.,.,TRBJ2-7,TRBV7-6,TGTGCCAGCAGCCCAAGGTCTCACGGGAGTCACTACGAGCAGTACTTC,CASSPRSHGSHYEQYF
.,.,TRBJ2-7,TRBV5-6,TGTGCCAGCAGCTTATACCCGGTCGAGCAGTACTTC,CASSLYPVEQYF
once,TRBD2,TRBJ2-5,TRBV2,TGTGCCAGCAGTCATCGACTAGCGGACCAAGAGACCCAGTACTTC,CASSHRLADQETQYF
.,.,TRBJ2-7,TRBV15,TGTGCCACCAGCAGAGATACGGCAGGGAACTACGAGCAGTACTTC,CATSRDTAGNYEQYF
.,TRBD1,TRBJ1-2,TRBV27,TGTGCCAGCAGTTTAGAGCCAGGGACAGGAGGACCTAACTATGGCTACACCTTC,CASSLEPGTGGPNYGYTF
.,.,TRBJ1-2,TRBV5-1,TGCGCCAGCAGCTTGGCAGGGGACGGTGGCTACACCTTC,CASSLAGDGGYTF
.,.,TRBJ2-4,TRBV30,TGTGCCTGGATAGGCCGAGAGAAAAACATTCAGTACTTC,CAWIGREKNIQYF
.,TRBD2,TRBJ2-7,TRBV10-1,TGCGCCAGCAGTGAACAGCGGGACTACTACGAGCAGTACTTC,CASSEQRDYYEQYF
.,.,TRBJ2-2,TRBV7-7,TGTGCCAGCAGCTTAAGGGTTGACGGGGAGCTGTTTTTT,CASSLRVDGELFF
.,TRBD2,TRBJ2-7,TRBV28,TGTGCCAGCAGCCCGGGACTAGCGGGAGTGCAGTACTTC,CASSPGLAGVQYF
.,.,TRBJ2-7,TRBV7-9,TGTGCCAGCAGCCGACCTAGAGCTAATGGCTCCTACGAGCAGTACTTC,CASSRPRANGSYEQYF
.,TRBD1,TRBJ2-2,TRBV5-1,TGCGCCAGCAGCAGGACAGGGCCGAACCCCGGGGAGCTGTTTTTT,CASSRTGPNPGELFF
.,.,TRBJ1-2,TRBV19,TGTGCCAGTAGTATTCTCGGCGCCGGGGCTCTTGGCTACACCTTC,CASSILGAGALGYTF